This T cell receptor (beta chain) originates from a study of T cell responses to AZD1222 COVID-19 vaccine. This clone was seen once. What it recognizes is unknown. Trimming stripped 5 bases from V and 1 base from J, with 11 bases between. The CDR3 runs to 14 residues. Germline loops: CDR1 SGHTA, CDR2 FQGNSA. Study outcomes and limitations: Once two AZD1222 doses were given, Spike-specific TCR breadth and depth went up.

Using immunoSEQ multiplex PCR, the repertoire was profiled, and TCRdb retains in-frame clones only, with some absent. The table records some 130,000 clones, more than 85% of them present only once. The chain links TRBV7-2 to TRBJ1-1, with a possible D match to TRBD1 (6 bases). Specimen: peripheral blood, collected on day 0 of AZD1222 vaccination. The receptor was derived from an adult in good health. The CDR3 DNA reads TGTGCCAGCAGCCTACGGACAGCGAACACTGAAGCTTTCTTT. It yields the protein CASSLRTANTEAFF.